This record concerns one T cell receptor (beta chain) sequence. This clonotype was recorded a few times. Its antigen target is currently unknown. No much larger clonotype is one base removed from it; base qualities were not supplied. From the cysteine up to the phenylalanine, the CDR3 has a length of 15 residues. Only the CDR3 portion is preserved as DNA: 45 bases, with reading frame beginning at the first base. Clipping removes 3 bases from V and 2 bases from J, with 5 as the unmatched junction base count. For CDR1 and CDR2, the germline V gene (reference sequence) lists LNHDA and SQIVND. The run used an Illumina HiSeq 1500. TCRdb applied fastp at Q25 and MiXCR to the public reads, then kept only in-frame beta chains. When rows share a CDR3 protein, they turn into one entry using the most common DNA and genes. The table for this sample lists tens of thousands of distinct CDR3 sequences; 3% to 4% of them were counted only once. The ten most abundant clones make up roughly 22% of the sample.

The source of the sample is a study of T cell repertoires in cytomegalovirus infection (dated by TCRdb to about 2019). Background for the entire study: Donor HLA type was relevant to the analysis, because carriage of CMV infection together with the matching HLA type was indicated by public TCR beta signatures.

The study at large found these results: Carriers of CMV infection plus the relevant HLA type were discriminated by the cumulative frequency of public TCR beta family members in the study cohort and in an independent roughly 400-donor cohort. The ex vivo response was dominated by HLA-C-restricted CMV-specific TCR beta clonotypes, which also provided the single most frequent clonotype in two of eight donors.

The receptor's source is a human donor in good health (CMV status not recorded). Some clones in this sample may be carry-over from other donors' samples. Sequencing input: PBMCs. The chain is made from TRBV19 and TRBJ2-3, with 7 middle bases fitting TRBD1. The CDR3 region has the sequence CASSIGTELTDTQYF. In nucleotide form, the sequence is TGTGCCAGTAGTATCGGGACAGAACTCACAGATACGCAGTATTTT.